The source of this TCR beta chain is a study of naive and memory T cell subsets. Study-wide results and caveats: Over 85% of naive TCR sequences appeared only once after error correction, unlike memory subsets. A few larger clonotypes appeared in naive repertoires, especially CD8, possibly memory cells re-expressing CD45RA.

Ten or more counts support this clonotype. Its antigen remains unknown. The CDR3 covers 15 residues. CDR1 and CDR2 from the germline V gene are SGHTA and FQGNSA. V lost 4 bases, J lost 1 base, and 2 bases stayed unmatched. After the first PCR, alpha and beta chain libraries were processed separately. The beta constant-region primer was an equimolar mix of two oligonucleotides covering TRBC1 and TRBC2. Ligated cDNA was amplified by four rounds of PCR with nested alpha and beta constant-region primers and SP2. TCRdb recomputed calls from the UMI-ligation and nested PCR reads with MiXCR, one row per CDR3 protein. Of 98,000 or so distinct CDR3 sequences listed, 14% are singletons.

This rearrangement joins TRBV7-2 to TRBJ2-3; 10 bases line up with TRBD2. Sequencing was carried out using naive CD8+ T cells from blood. The receptor's source is a human donor in good health. CDR3 amino acids: CASSSLAGGTDTQYF. The CDR3 coding sequence is TGTGCCAGCAGCTCCCTAGCGGGGGGCACAGATACGCAGTATTTT.